The clone carrying this T cell receptor (beta chain) was detected only a few times. Antigen unknown. The CDR3 extends over 15 amino acids. V shed 5 bases, J shed 5 bases, and the junction held 9 bases outside the gene matches. Germline V gene lookup returns CDR1 SEHNR and CDR2 FQNEAQ (reference sequence). The data were taken from a study of cytomegalovirus exposure and HLA in healthy donors. Across the study: Researchers previously reported finding 117 million unique TCR beta sequences from around 200 million T cells. General observations from the study: Donors were assumed by presence/absence analyses to have roughly uniform sequencing depth. The authors considered a cluster of highly shared sequence variants likely to be a sequencing artifact. In a later analysis, TCR beta V- and J-gene trimming showed a link to a missense DCLRE1C variant.

Vbeta (60) and Jbeta (13) primers were used in the PCR. Only in-frame clones appear in the TCRdb table, and some are missing; sequencing was by immunoSEQ multiplex PCR. The data contain some 130,000 clones, 55% to 75% of them seen just once; the ten biggest clones take up about 3.9%. This sequence was found in a man between 50 and 59 years old in good health and CMV-seropositive. The sample was PBMCs. The V and J genes are TRBV7-9 and TRBJ2-5; 9 bases line up with TRBD1. The chain's CDR3 is CASSPGTGYHETQYF. CDR3 bases: TGTGCCAGCAGCCCTGGGACAGGGTATCACGAGACCCAGTACTTC.